The entry that follows covers one TCR beta chain sequence. Its antigen is not identified. These data are taken from a study of cytomegalovirus exposure and HLA in healthy donors. Study observations and caveats: As was reported, the classifier diagnosed cytomegalovirus status with high specificity and sensitivity. According to the study, roughly 160 TCR beta chains were cytomegalovirus-associated.

Data came from immunoSEQ multiplex PCR; TCRdb stores just in-frame clones and leaves some out. Here the sample spans about 110,000 clones, roughly 90% being singletons. The CDR3 length is 18 residues. V dropped 1 base and J dropped 2 bases, with 19 bases sitting between them. CDR1 is LNHDA and CDR2 is SQIVND in the germline V gene (reference sequence). The sequencing sample was made of PBMCs. V and J are TRBV19 and TRBJ2-3; D gene unclear. The clonotype was recovered from a woman between 18 and 29 years old in good health and CMV-seronegative. CDR3 nucleotide sequence: TGTGCCAGTAGTATAGGATTGGTGGCAGGCGTAATCACAGATACGCAGTATTTT. As protein: CASSIGLVAGVITDTQYF.